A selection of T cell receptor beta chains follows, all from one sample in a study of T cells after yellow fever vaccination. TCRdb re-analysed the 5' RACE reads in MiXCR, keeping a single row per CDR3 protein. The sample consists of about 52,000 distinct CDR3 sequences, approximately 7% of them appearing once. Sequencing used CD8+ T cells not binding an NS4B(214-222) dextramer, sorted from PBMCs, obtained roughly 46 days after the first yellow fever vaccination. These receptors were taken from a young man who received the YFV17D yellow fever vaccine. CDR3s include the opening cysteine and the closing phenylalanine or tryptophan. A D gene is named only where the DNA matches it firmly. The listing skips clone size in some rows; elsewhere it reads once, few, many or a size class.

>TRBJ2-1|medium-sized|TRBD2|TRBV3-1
CAAGGSSYNEQFF
TGTGCCGCGGGGGGGAGCTCCTACAATGAGCAGTTCTTC
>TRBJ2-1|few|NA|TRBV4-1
CASSQSNEQFF
TGCGCCAGCAGCCAGTCTAATGAGCAGTTCTTC
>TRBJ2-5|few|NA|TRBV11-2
CASSLGPGVLVETQYF
TGTGCCAGCAGCTTAGGGCCAGGGGTTCTGGTCGAGACCCAGTACTTC
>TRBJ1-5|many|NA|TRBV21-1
CADTGGSNQPQHF
TGTGCCGATACAGGGGGTAGCAATCAGCCCCAGCATTTT
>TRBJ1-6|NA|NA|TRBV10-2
CASSENPTFPLHF
TGCGCCAGCAGTGAGAACCCGACATTCCCCCTCCACTTT
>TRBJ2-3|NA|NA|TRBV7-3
CASSLEFTDTQYF
TGTGCCAGCAGCTTAGAGTTCACAGATACGCAGTATTTT
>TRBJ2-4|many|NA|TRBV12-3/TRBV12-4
CASSLGPRTYYF
TGTGCCAGCAGCCTGGGACCCCGGACGTATTACTTC
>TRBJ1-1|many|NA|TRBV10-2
CASSAGAPEAFF
TGCGCCAGCAGCGCGGGAGCGCCTGAAGCTTTCTTT
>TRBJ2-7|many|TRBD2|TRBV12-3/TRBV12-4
CASSPRGSPYEQYF
TGTGCCAGCAGCCCGCGGGGGTCTCCCTACGAGCAGTACTTC
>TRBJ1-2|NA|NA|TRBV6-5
CASSPKGGAGKDGYTF
TGTGCCAGCAGTCCCAAGGGAGGGGCAGGGAAAGATGGCTACACCTTC
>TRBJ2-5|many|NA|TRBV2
CASSEALAGRLETQYF
TGTGCCAGCAGTGAAGCGCTTGCAGGGAGGTTAGAGACCCAGTACTTC
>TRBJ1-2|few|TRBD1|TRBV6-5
CASSYSLGTADPYGYTF
TGTGCCAGCAGTTACTCGCTTGGGACAGCCGATCCCTATGGCTACACCTTC
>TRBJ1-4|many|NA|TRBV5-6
CASSLGTPGKLFF
TGTGCCAGCAGCTTGGGCACACCTGGAAAACTGTTTTTT
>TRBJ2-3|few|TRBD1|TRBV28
CASSTPDRGRSTDTQYF
TGTGCCAGCAGTACCCCCGACAGGGGGAGGTCTACAGATACGCAGTATTTT
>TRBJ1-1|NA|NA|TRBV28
CASSARGGNTEAFF
TGTGCCAGCAGTGCCCGAGGGGGTAACACTGAAGCTTTCTTT
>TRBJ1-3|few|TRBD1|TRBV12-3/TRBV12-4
CASSFFGTGDF
TGTGCCAGCAGTTTTTTCGGGACAGGGGATTTT
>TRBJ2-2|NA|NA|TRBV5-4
CASRLTTWGNTGELFF
TGTGCCAGCAGACTGACTACCTGGGGGAACACCGGGGAGCTGTTTTTT
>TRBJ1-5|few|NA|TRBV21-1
CASSVLNRCQPQHF
TGTGCCAGCAGCGTACTGAATCGGTGTCAGCCCCAGCATTTT
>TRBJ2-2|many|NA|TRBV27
CASSLYGGSRSELFF
TGTGCCAGCAGTTTATATGGGGGGAGTCGGTCGGAGCTGTTTTTT
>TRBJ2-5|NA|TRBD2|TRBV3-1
CASSPGLAGKQETQYF
TGTGCCAGCAGCCCGGGACTAGCCGGCAAGCAAGAGACCCAGTACTTC
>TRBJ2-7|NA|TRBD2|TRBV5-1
CASSFRPGTSAYEQYF
TGCGCCAGCAGCTTCCGTCCCGGGACTAGCGCCTACGAGCAGTACTTC
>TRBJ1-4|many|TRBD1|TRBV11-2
CASSISRGQDEEKLFF
TGTGCCAGCAGCATCTCCAGGGGGCAAGATGAAGAAAAACTGTTTTTT
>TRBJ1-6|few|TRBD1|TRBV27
CASSFRQGGNSPLHF
TGTGCCAGCAGTTTTCGACAGGGAGGGAATTCACCCCTCCACTTT
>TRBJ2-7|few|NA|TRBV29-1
CSVDRQNSYEQYF
TGCAGCGTAGACAGACAGAACTCCTACGAGCAGTACTTC
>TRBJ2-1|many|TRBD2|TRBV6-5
CASRRTSGGHNEQFF
TGTGCCAGCAGACGGACTAGCGGGGGTCACAATGAGCAGTTCTTC
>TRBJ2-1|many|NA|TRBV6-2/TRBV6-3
CASSPGVYNEQFF
TGTGCCAGCAGTCCGGGGGTGTACAATGAGCAGTTCTTC
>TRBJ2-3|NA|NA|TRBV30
CAWSPSRLTDTQYF
TGTGCCTGGAGTCCATCTCGCCTAACAGATACGCAGTATTTT
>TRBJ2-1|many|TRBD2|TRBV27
CAISSGGNYNEQFF
TGTGCCATCTCCAGCGGGGGGAATTACAATGAGCAGTTCTTC
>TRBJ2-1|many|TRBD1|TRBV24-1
CATSDRNRGSSYNEQFF
TGTGCCACCAGTGATCGAAACAGGGGAAGCTCCTACAATGAGCAGTTCTTC
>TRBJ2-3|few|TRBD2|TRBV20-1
CSARDFLREGTDTQYF
TGCAGTGCTAGAGATTTCCTGAGGGAGGGAACAGATACGCAGTATTTT
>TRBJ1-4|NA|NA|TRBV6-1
CASRFGQLINEKLFF
TGTGCCAGCAGGTTCGGACAGTTAATCAATGAAAAACTGTTTTTT
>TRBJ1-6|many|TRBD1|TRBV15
CATSRTGANSPLHF
TGTGCCACCAGCAGAACAGGGGCGAATTCACCCCTCCACTTT